A single sample gave rise to the 9 T cell receptor beta chains below, sequenced in a study of blood T cell repertoires in COVID-19. The method was immunoSEQ multiplex PCR; TCRdb's version includes in-frame clones alone and lacks a portion of them. The repertoire has some 200,000 clones, about 90% of them found once; the top ten carry roughly 1.2%. Sequenced sample: peripheral blood. The receptors shown here come from a man aged 25 to 40 with acute or convalescent COVID-19.

V usage is TRBV5-1 and J usage is TRBJ2-5, with TRBD2 matching over 13 bases. Germline CDR1 and CDR2: SGHRS and YFSETQ. J lost 2 bases, V lost 4 bases, and 5 bases had no gene match. The CDR3 contains 16 residues. CDR3 bases: TGCGCCAGCAGCCTACCGGGACTAGCGGGACAAGAGACCCAGTACTTC. Translated: CASSLPGLAGQETQYF.

The V call is TRBV6-5, the J call TRBJ1-2, with D possibly TRBD1 on 5 matching bases. The V and J ends lost 4 bases and 4 bases respectively, with 16 bases between them. Germline assignment: CDR1 MNHEY and CDR2 SVGAGI. The CDR3 sequence is 15 residues long. CDR3 sequence: CASSFGGSPTYGYTF. CDR3 in DNA: TGTGCCAGCAGTTTTGGGGGGTCTCCCACCTATGGCTACACCTTC.

The rearrangement uses TRBV2 and TRBJ1-3, with D unclear. Germline lookup yields CDR1 SNHLY and CDR2 FYNNEI. The CDR3 spans 16 residues. Between the trimmed V and J ends, which lost 0 bases and 0 bases, there was a span of 9 bases. The CDR3: CASSEARAYSGNTIYF. Here the CDR3 DNA reads TGTGCCAGCAGTGAAGCGCGAGCCTACTCTGGAAACACCATATATTTT. The variable domain in full, with the rest retrieved from reference TRBV2 and TRBJ1-3, is EPEVTQTPSHQVTQMGQEVILRCVPISNHLYFYWYRQILGQKVEFLVSFYNNEISEKSEIFDDQFSVERPDGSNFTLKIRSTKLEDSAMYFCASSEARAYSGNTIYFGEGSWLTVV.

This chain uses TRBV24-1 with TRBJ2-1, with D perhaps TRBD1 (5 bases). Germline loops: CDR1 KGHDR, CDR2 SFDVKD. This CDR3 has 13 amino acids. The V end was cut by 9 bases, the J end by 8 bases, with 16 bases between. For the CDR3, the DNA is TGTGCCACCTCAGGGTTGGTGAGCGATGAGCAGTTCTTC. Its translation: CATSGLVSDEQFF.

The rearrangement links TRBV4-2 to TRBJ2-3; 9 bases line up with TRBD2. V was pared by 2 bases and J by 3 bases, with 6 bases of the junction left unmatched. Looked up from germline, CDR1 is LGHNA and CDR2 is YNFKEQ. The CDR3 consists of 16 residues. CDR3 region: CASSQLAGGVTDTQYF. CDR3 DNA: TGTGCCAGCAGCCAACTCGCGGGAGGGGTTACAGATACGCAGTATTTT.

This chain connects TRBV5-5 to TRBJ2-1, with TRBD2 matching 8 bases. The CDR3 extends over 16 amino acids. Germline values: CDR1 SGHKS, CDR2 YYEKEE (reference sequence). After removal of 4 bases from V and 6 bases from J, the junction contained 12 bases not matched to a gene. This CDR3 reads CASSPRGERGFNEQFF. In nucleotides, the CDR3 is TGTGCCAGCAGCCCCAGAGGTGAGCGGGGGTTCAATGAGCAGTTCTTC.

The genes are TRBV7-2 and TRBJ2-7, with 8 bases fitting TRBD1. Germline trimming cut 2 bases from V and 0 bases from J; bases unmatched to any gene: 3. Germline V gene sequence: CDR1 SGHTA, CDR2 FQGNSA. This CDR3 is 15 amino acids long. Written as DNA, the CDR3 is TGTGCCAGCAGCTTAAGGGACAGGAGCTCCTACGAGCAGTACTTC. This codes for CASSLRDRSSYEQYF.

This clone occurred once. DNA for the CDR3: TGTGCCAGCAGCGTAGACAGGGGGGTTTGGGAGACCCAGTACTTC. The encoded protein is CASSVDRGVWETQYF. The genes are TRBV9 and TRBJ2-5; 8 nucleotides agree with TRBD1. Germline V gene lookup returns CDR1 SGDLS and CDR2 YYNGEE. The length of the CDR3 is 15 residues. V was clipped by 0 bases and J by 5 bases; unmatched bases: 6. The full variable domain, in which reference TRBV9 and TRBJ2-5 provide the parts outside the CDR3, is DSGVTQTPKHLITATGQRVTLRCSPRSGDLSVYWYQQSLDQGLQFLIQYYNGEERAKGNILERFSAQQFPDLHSELNLSSLELGDSALYFCASSVDRGVWETQYFGPGTRLLVL.

The chain recombines TRBV5-1 with TRBJ2-5; perhaps TRBD2 as D (5 bases). CDR3 size: 15 residues. V lost 3 bases, J lost 5 bases, and 17 bases lay in between. Germline V gives CDR1 SGHRS, CDR2 YFSETQ. This CDR3 reads CASSSALGLHETQYF. The CDR3 DNA reads TGCGCCAGCAGCTCAGCCCTTGGACTGCATGAGACCCAGTACTTC.